This T cell receptor beta chain derives from a study of beta chain features in type 1 diabetes. The study's findings and limits: The study found fewer insertions and more deletions at VDJ junctions in type 1 diabetes patients. Patients and controls would share equally any PCR tilt toward shorter templates. Moderate yet significant TCRB CDR3 shortening was seen in Type 1 diabetes patients in all four CD4+ subsets.

Expressed TCRB transcripts were sequenced after all isolated RNA was converted to cDNA. Data came from immunoSEQ multiplex PCR; TCRdb stores just in-frame clones and leaves some out. The data hold a few hundred thousand clones, with approximately 14% observed a single time. Germline CDR1 SGHRS, CDR2 YFSETQ. This CDR3 region has 16 residues. The ends were cut back, 6 bases at V and 2 bases at J, with 15 bases in the middle. It was via CD45RO/CCR7/CD25/CD127/CD95/CD27 that CD4+ naive, central memory, regulatory and stem cell-like memory cells were sorted. This clone was seen more than once but under ten times. Its antigen is undetermined.

The TCR originated in a man aged 25 to 45 with type 1 diabetes. The sequencing input was naive CD4+ T cells from blood. The chain combines TRBV5-1 with TRBJ2-6; D gene ambiguous. The CDR3 sequence is CASTREAVAGANVLTF. The CDR3 bases are TGCGCCAGCACCCGCGAAGCTGTGGCTGGGGCCAACGTCCTGACTTTC. Supplemented by reference TRBV5-1 and TRBJ2-6, the full variable domain reads KAGVTQTPRYLIKTRGQQVTLSCSPISGHRSVSWYQQTPGQGLQFLFEYFSETQRNKGNFPGRFSGRQFSNSRSEMNVSTLELGDSALYLCASTREAVAGANVLTFGAGSRLTVL.